The 21 T cell receptor beta chains presented below share a single source sample, sequenced in a study of OX40 agonist ivuxolimab in advanced cancers. Assay used: immunoSEQ multiplex PCR; TCRdb lists only in-frame clones, some missing. The top ten clones hold approximately 0.61% of a sample with about 76,000 clones, 85% of them seen once. Sample: CD4+ or CD8+ T cells sorted from blood, taken in a trial of the OX40 agonist ivuxolimab. Source of these receptors: an adult with an advanced solid tumor such as melanoma, head and neck, liver or kidney cancer.

The V and J genes are TRBV4-3 and TRBJ1-6, with 8 bases matching TRBD1. Germline V gives CDR1 LGHNA, CDR2 YSLEER. The trim removed 0 bases at V and 10 bases at J, leaving 5 bases unmatched. This CDR3 spans 15 amino acids. CDR3 DNA sequence: TGCGCCAGCAGCCAAGAATGGACAGGGAAATCACCCCTCCACTTT. Translating it yields CASSQEWTGKSPLHF.

This clone was found a few times. The rearrangement links TRBV4-1 to TRBJ2-3; D unclear. Germline loops: CDR1 MGHRA, CDR2 YSYEKL. V lost 0 bases, J lost 4 bases, and 14 bases lay in between. This CDR3 region has 16 residues. CDR3 nucleotide sequence: TGCGCCAGCAGCCAAGATGGGCAGTCGTCGGCAGATACGCAGTATTTT. Its protein is CASSQDGQSSADTQYF.

The chain joins TRBV4-3 to TRBJ2-5, with unresolved D. V gave up 0 bases and J gave up 5 bases, with 7 bases separating them. CDR1 LGHNA and CDR2 YSLEER come from the germline V gene. This CDR3 comprises 13 residues. CDR3 bases: TGCGCCAGCAGCCAAGATCGAAGGGAGACCCAGTACTTC. Protein: CASSQDRRETQYF.

The chain is built from TRBV7-2 and TRBJ2-7; 7 positions match TRBD1. Germline V gives CDR1 SGHTA, CDR2 FQGNSA. V shed 5 bases, J shed 2 bases, and the junction held 9 bases outside the gene matches. The CDR3 covers 15 residues. The CDR3 sequence: CASSPGQINTYEQYF. The CDR3, as DNA: TGTGCCAGCAGCCCGGGACAGATAAATACCTACGAGCAGTACTTC.

The CDR3 reads CASSEGPYREAFF. The CDR3 bases are TGCGCCAGCAGTGAAGGCCCGTACCGTGAAGCTTTCTTT. The chain uses TRBV10-2 and TRBJ1-1, with D unclear. CDR3 length equals 13 residues. V was pared by 3 bases and J by 7 bases, with 12 bases between. The germline gives CDR1 WSHSY, CDR2 SAAADI.

This rearrangement joins TRBV7-9 to TRBJ2-5; 7 positions agree with TRBD1. The CDR3 is made up of 16 amino acids. Trimming removed 4 bases from V and 2 bases from J; junction bases left unmatched: 10. Germline-derived CDR1 and CDR2 are SEHNR and FQNEAQ (reference sequence). The CDR3 sequence is CASSSDPGTAQETQYF. CDR3 DNA sequence: TGTGCCAGCAGCTCAGACCCCGGGACAGCACAAGAGACCCAGTACTTC.

The rearrangement uses TRBV6-5 and TRBJ1-2; D is perhaps TRBD1 (5 bases). The CDR3 sequence is 12 residues long. The germline V gene has CDR1 MNHEY and CDR2 SVGAGI. V lost 6 bases, J lost 0 bases, and 5 bases lay in between. The CDR3 DNA sequence: TGTGCCAGCAGGACAGCTAACTATGGCTACACCTTC. Translated: CASRTANYGYTF.

The V gene is TRBV6-5, the J gene TRBJ2-5, with 8 bases fitting TRBD2. Germline trimming cut 6 bases from V and 5 bases from J; bases unmatched to any gene: 5. CDR1 and CDR2 (germline): MNHEY, SVGAGI. This CDR3 has 13 residues. As DNA, the CDR3 is TGTGCCAGCAGATGGACTAGCACCGAGACCCAGTACTTC. Translated: CASRWTSTETQYF.

CDR3 in amino acids: CASSPRGGASSGELFF. CDR3 bases: TGCGCCAGCAGCCCCCGGGGGGGGGCAAGTTCCGGGGAGCTGTTTTTT. The rearrangement uses TRBV5-1 and TRBJ2-2; 8 positions match TRBD2. CDR3 length equals 16 residues. The V gene end was trimmed by 4 bases and the J gene end by 6 bases; junction bases not matched to a gene: 11. The germline gives CDR1 SGHRS, CDR2 YFSETQ.

J is TRBJ2-3 and V is TRBV27, with TRBD2 matching 15 bases. V lost 3 bases and J lost 4; bases outside the gene matches: 8. CDR3 length: 18 residues. The V gene's germline CDR1 is MNHEY and CDR2 SMNVEV (reference sequence). CDR3 bases: TGTGCCAGCAGTTTGTTTTGGACTAGCGGGGGGGGACCAGATACGCAGTATTTT. The encoded protein is CASSLFWTSGGGPDTQYF.

V usage is TRBV6-5 and J usage is TRBJ2-3; D may be TRBD1 (6 bases). Trimming left V 4 bases short and J 3 bases short, with 14 bases between. This CDR3 contains 15 residues. Looked up from germline, CDR1 is MNHEY and CDR2 is SVGAGI. CDR3 protein: CASSSPGQGTDTQYF. The CDR3 DNA sequence: TGTGCCAGCAGTTCACCCGGTCAGGGGACAGATACGCAGTATTTT.

The chain uses TRBV4-2 and TRBJ2-2, with 10 bases lining up with TRBD2. Germline CDR1 is LGHNA and CDR2 is YNFKEQ. V dropped 2 bases and J dropped 2; count of bases not matched to a gene: 8. The CDR3 has 18 residues. In nucleotides, the CDR3 is TGTGCCAGCAGCCAATCTCCTAGCGGGGGCGAAAACACCGGGGAGCTGTTTTTT. Translation: CASSQSPSGGENTGELFF.

V is TRBV11-1 and J is TRBJ1-2; 9 nucleotides agree with TRBD1. The CDR3 length is 14 residues. CDR1 and CDR2 from the germline V gene are SGHAT and FQDESV (reference sequence). Trimming removed 6 bases from V and 7 bases from J; junction bases left unmatched: 9. CDR3 loop: CASRGAGTGFGYTF. The CDR3 bases are TGTGCCAGCAGAGGCGCCGGGACAGGGTTTGGCTACACCTTC.

The chain carries TRBV6-1 and TRBJ1-2, with a tentative D call TRBD1 (5 bases). Germline V gene lookup returns CDR1 MNHNS and CDR2 SASEGT. Deletions cut 4 bases from V and 3 bases from J, with 9 bases between. CDR3 size: 13 residues. The CDR3 nucleotides are TGTGCCAGCAGTGTGTGGGGGGACTATGGCTACACCTTC. Its translation: CASSVWGDYGYTF.

This clone was detected once. The CDR3 here is CASSPLGTSERETQYF. The CDR3 DNA reads as TGTGCCAGCTCACCATTGGGGACGAGCGAGAGAGAGACCCAGTACTTC. The chain has TRBV18 and TRBJ2-5; D might be TRBD1 or TRBD2, each matching 5 bases. The CDR3 consists of 16 residues. Germline-derived CDR1 and CDR2 are KGHSH and LQKENI. The V and J ends lost 2 bases and 4 bases respectively, with 17 bases between them.

V is TRBV6-1 and J is TRBJ1-5; no clear D gene. The CDR3 is made up of 13 amino acids. Per the germline V gene, CDR1 is MNHNS and CDR2 is SASEGT. Between the trimmed V and J ends, which lost 7 bases and 0 bases, there was a span of 7 bases. CDR3 nucleotides: TGTGCCAGCACCTTATATAGCAATCAGCCCCAGCATTTT. Amino acid sequence: CASTLYSNQPQHF.

J is TRBJ2-5 and V is TRBV29-1, with 12 bases that match TRBD2. Germline CDR1 is SQVTM and CDR2 is ANQGSEA. J gave up 5 bases and V 6 bases, and 7 bases lay outside the gene matches. This CDR3 has 14 residues. As DNA, the CDR3 is TGCAGCGTCCCTAGCGGGGGGGCAGAGGAGACCCAGTACTTC. This translates into CSVPSGGAEETQYF.

This clone showed up just once. The CDR3 region is CASAPGGNQPQHF. The CDR3 DNA is TGTGCCAGTGCACCAGGGGGGAATCAGCCCCAGCATTTT. The J gene is TRBJ1-5, the V gene TRBV2, with 7 bases aligning to TRBD1. This CDR3 has 13 residues. Losses at the gene ends were 9 bases for V and 4 bases for J; bases not matched to a gene: 6. The germline gives CDR1 SNHLY, CDR2 FYNNEI.

The chain recombines TRBV19 with TRBJ1-1, with D perhaps matching TRBD1 (5 bases). Germline V gene sequence: CDR1 LNHDA, CDR2 SQIVND (reference sequence). There are 14 residues in the CDR3. V lost 0 bases and J 6 bases, leaving 11 bases between the germline ends. The CDR3 spells CASSIEKGSAEAFF. The CDR3 DNA reads as TGTGCCAGTAGTATAGAGAAGGGGTCGGCTGAAGCTTTCTTT.

The chain combines TRBV11-3 with TRBJ1-1; 8 bases line up with TRBD1. This CDR3 is built from 18 residues. The germline V gene has CDR1 SGHNT and CDR2 YENEEA. The trim removed 0 bases at V and 0 bases at J, leaving 9 bases unmatched. CDR3 sequence: CASSLDQDRETVNTEAFF. In DNA, the CDR3 is TGTGCCAGCAGCTTAGATCAGGACAGGGAGACGGTGAACACTGAAGCTTTCTTT.

This sequence joins TRBV28 and TRBJ2-7, with 9 bases identical to TRBD1. The CDR3 covers 15 residues. Germline assignment: CDR1 MDHEN and CDR2 SYDVKM. With 4 bases clipped from V and 5 bases from J, the junction kept 9 bases outside the gene matches. This chain's CDR3 is CASSSTGTGLNEQYF. Written as DNA, the CDR3 is TGTGCCAGCAGTTCAACCGGGACAGGGCTCAACGAGCAGTACTTC.